The next 22 T cell receptor beta chains were all read from a single sample in a study of PD-1 and CTLA-4 blockade in melanoma. The protocol was immunoSEQ multiplex PCR, while the TCRdb copy is restricted to in-frame clones and leaves out a portion. The sample has around 31,000 clones, approximately 90% seen once. The source was CD8+ T cells from peripheral blood, collected from a patient given anti-PD-1 treatment. Receptors were obtained from a human donor with melanoma.

CDR3 protein: CASSMPGTGLRVNTEAFF. CDR3 nucleotide sequence: TGTGCCAGTAGTATGCCCGGGACAGGGCTGAGAGTGAACACTGAAGCTTTCTTT. The chain uses TRBV19 and TRBJ1-1; 9 nucleotides align to TRBD1. The CDR3 is 18 residues long. V dropped 3 bases and J dropped 0; count of bases not matched to a gene: 11. The germline CDR1 and CDR2 sequences are LNHDA and SQIVND (reference sequence). The full variable domain, in which reference TRBV19 and TRBJ1-1 provide the parts outside the CDR3, is DGGITQSPKYLFRKEGQNVTLSCEQNLNHDAMYWYRQDPGQGLRLIYYSQIVNDFQKGDIAEGYSVSREKKESFPLTVTSAQKNPTAFYLCASSMPGTGLRVNTEAFFGQGTRLTVV.

CDR3 loop: CAISGSYNEQFF. In DNA form, the CDR3 reads TGTGCCATAAGTGGCTCCTACAATGAGCAGTTCTTC. The V and J genes are TRBV28 and TRBJ2-1; D remains ambiguous. CDR1 is MDHEN and CDR2 is SYDVKM in the germline V gene. V was shortened by 10 bases and J by 0 bases, with 7 bases between the two germline ends. The length of the CDR3 is 12 residues.

J is TRBJ1-2 and V is TRBV10-1, with D possibly being TRBD1 (5 bases). The CDR3 totals 9 residues. The germline CDR1 and CDR2 sequences are WNHNN and SYGVQD (reference sequence). V was clipped by 8 bases and J by 13 bases, with 11 bases between them. CDR3 sequence (DNA): TGCGCCAGCGGACCCCAGGGCACCTTC. This codes for CASGPQGTF.

The chain carries TRBV6-5 and TRBJ2-7, with D possibly being TRBD2 (5 bases). From germline, CDR1 is MNHEY and CDR2 SVGAGI. Deletions cut 0 bases from V and 1 base from J, with 10 bases between. This CDR3 has 15 residues. DNA for the CDR3: TGTGCCAGCAGTTACTCCGGTACGGGGTCCTACGAGCAGTACTTC. It is translated as CASSYSGTGSYEQYF.

This chain uses TRBV28 with TRBJ1-2; D may be TRBD1 (5 bases). The V gene's germline CDR1 is MDHEN and CDR2 SYDVKM. The CDR3 is 16 amino acids. Trimming cost V 4 bases and J 2 bases, with 17 bases left between them. The CDR3 region has the DNA TGTGCCAGCAGTTCCCCGGGGACTCAACCCAACTATGGCTACACCTTC. Its protein product is CASSSPGTQPNYGYTF.

The chain joins TRBV24-1 to TRBJ1-1, with D perhaps TRBD1 (5 bases). CDR3 length: 13 amino acids. The V gene's germline CDR1 is KGHDR and CDR2 SFDVKD. V lost 8 bases and J 6 bases, leaving 15 bases between the germline ends. The CDR3 is CATKETGASEAFF. CDR3 coding DNA: TGTGCCACCAAGGAGACTGGGGCGTCTGAAGCTTTCTTT.

This clone appeared once. The V gene is TRBV7-9, the J gene TRBJ1-2; D is unresolved. CDR3 length: 12 amino acids. The V and J ends lost 1 base and 6 bases respectively, with 6 bases between them. Germline V CDR1 and CDR2: SEHNR, FQNEAQ (reference sequence). CDR3 coding DNA: TGTGCCAGCAGCTTAGGCGGGAATGGCTACACCTTC. Translation: CASSLGGNGYTF.

The chain employs TRBV19 and TRBJ2-1, with TRBD2 as a possible D gene (5 bases). Germline CDR1 and CDR2: LNHDA and SQIVND (reference sequence). Trimming cost V 5 bases and J 5 bases, with 7 bases left between them. There are 12 residues in the CDR3. The CDR3 coding sequence is TGTGCCAGTAGTCCCGGGGACAATGAGCAGTTCTTC. Its protein product is CASSPGDNEQFF.

V gene TRBV28 combines with J gene TRBJ1-2; a weak D match, TRBD1 (6 bases). V shed 4 bases and J shed 4 bases, with 19 bases lying between them. Per germline, CDR1 MDHEN and CDR2 SYDVKM. The CDR3 length is 16 residues. The CDR3 is CASSSRRGAQGYGYTF. In DNA form, the CDR3 reads TGTGCCAGCAGTTCCCGTCGGGGGGCGCAAGGCTATGGCTACACCTTC.

The chain employs TRBV7-6 and TRBJ2-7, with 7 nucleotides matching TRBD2. Per the germline V gene, CDR1 is SGHVS and CDR2 is FNYEAQ. The V segment lost 3 bases and the J segment 2 bases; nucleotides outside the gene matches: 10. The CDR3 is made up of 16 amino acids. In nucleotides, the CDR3 is TGTGCCAGCAGCTTGGTCGCGGGGGACGCTCCCTACGAGCAGTACTTC. Its protein product is CASSLVAGDAPYEQYF. Complete variable domain (other parts from reference TRBV7-6 and TRBJ2-7): GAGVSQSPRYKVTKRGQDVALRCDPISGHVSLYWYRQALGQGPEFLTYFNYEAQQDKSGLPNDRFSAERPEGSISTLTIQRTEQRDSAMYRCASSLVAGDAPYEQYFGPGTRLTVT.

This sequence joins TRBV7-9 and TRBJ1-4; D is ambiguous. Germline assignment: CDR1 SEHNR and CDR2 FQNEAQ (reference sequence). V was pared by 5 bases and J by 0 bases, with 10 bases between. There are 15 residues in the CDR3. The CDR3 DNA is TGTGCCAGCAGCCCTCCGGGAGCAACTAATGAAAAACTGTTTTTT. Its translation is CASSPPGATNEKLFF.

This chain connects TRBV4-1 to TRBJ2-1; 9 nucleotides line up with TRBD1. The trim removed 5 bases at V and 9 bases at J, leaving 5 bases unmatched. The CDR3 consists of 13 residues. Germline CDR1 and CDR2: MGHRA and YSYEKL. The CDR3 loop reads CASSGQGYGEQFF. In nucleotides, the CDR3 is TGCGCCAGCAGCGGACAGGGGTATGGTGAGCAGTTCTTC.

The V and J genes are TRBV6-6 and TRBJ1-4; tentatively, D is TRBD1 (5 bases). This CDR3 is 15 amino acids long. V was shortened by 1 base and J by 5 bases, with 11 bases between the two germline ends. Germline lookup yields CDR1 MNHNY and CDR2 SVGAGI (reference sequence). The CDR3: CASSYWGRDNEKLFF. For the CDR3, the DNA is TGTGCCAGCAGTTACTGGGGCAGGGACAATGAAAAACTGTTTTTT.

This chain joins TRBV5-1 and TRBJ1-1; the D gene is possibly TRBD1 (6 bases). CDR3 size: 12 residues. Germline CDR1 reads SGHRS; CDR2 reads YFSETQ. Trimming removed 5 bases from V and 7 bases from J, with 12 bases in between. CDR3 nucleotide sequence: TGCGCCAGCAGAAATACAGGGCTTGAAGCTTTCTTT. This translates into CASRNTGLEAFF.

The rearrangement uses TRBV5-4 and TRBJ2-7; D uncertain. V lost 1 base, J lost 2 bases, and 7 bases lay in between. The CDR3 sequence is 13 residues long. The germline V gene encodes CDR1 SGHNT and CDR2 YYREEE (reference sequence). The CDR3 DNA follows: TGTGCCAGCAGCTTGAACCCCACCTACGAGCAGTACTTC. As protein: CASSLNPTYEQYF.

The chain couples TRBV9 to TRBJ2-3; D might be TRBD1 or TRBD2, each matching 6 bases. The V gene lost 5 bases and the J gene lost 1 base, with 11 bases spanning the gap. The CDR3 length is 14 residues. Germline CDR1 and CDR2: SGDLS and YYNGEE. The CDR3: CASSQEGGTDTQYF. CDR3 coding DNA: TGTGCCAGCAGTCAGGAGGGGGGCACAGATACGCAGTATTTT.

The chain combines TRBV28 with TRBJ2-6; 9 bases align to TRBD1. The CDR3 contains 17 residues. Germline V lookup: CDR1 MDHEN, CDR2 SYDVKM. V shed 7 bases, J shed 0 bases, and the junction held 7 bases outside the gene matches. CDR3 nucleotide sequence: TGTGCCAGCATGAGGGACAGGGAGGACTCTGGGGCCAACGTCCTGACTTTC. It specifies CASMRDREDSGANVLTF.

This rearrangement joins TRBV28 to TRBJ1-1, with D unresolved. The CDR3 runs to 15 residues. Trimming shortened V by 3 bases and J by 5 bases, and 16 bases separated the two germline ends. Germline V lookup: CDR1 MDHEN, CDR2 SYDVKM. The CDR3 spells CASSFYLDPRTEAFF. CDR3 DNA: TGTGCCAGCAGTTTCTACCTAGATCCCAGAACTGAAGCTTTCTTT.

This chain connects TRBV7-8 to TRBJ2-7, with 8 bases identical to TRBD2. Germline V gene data show CDR1 as SGHVS and CDR2 as FQNEAQ. V trimming: 4 bases; J trimming: 2 bases; junction bases outside the gene matches: 16. This CDR3 spans 18 amino acids. As DNA, the CDR3 is TGTGCCAGCAGCTCCGCCGGGGGAGCGGGGGTGCAAACCTACGAGCAGTACTTC. Protein sequence: CASSSAGGAGVQTYEQYF.

The gene calls are TRBV12-3 or TRBV12-4 and TRBJ2-7; D unresolved. V was trimmed by 2 bases and J by 2 bases, leaving 7 bases between them. The CDR3 is 13 amino acids. The CDR3 DNA reads TGTGCCAGCAGTTTAAACCCAACCTACGAGCAGTACTTC. This encodes CASSLNPTYEQYF.

The chain couples TRBV28 to TRBJ1-2; a weak D match, TRBD1 (6 bases). Germline CDR1 is MDHEN and CDR2 is SYDVKM. This CDR3 is built from 17 residues. V lost 5 bases to trimming and J lost 6 bases, with 25 bases between them. The CDR3 is CASSPSMAGQWGDGYTF. CDR3 coding DNA: TGTGCCAGCAGTCCAAGTATGGCCGGACAGTGGGGGGATGGCTACACCTTC.

This clone was picked up a small number of times. The chain recombines TRBV27 with TRBJ2-5; weak D call: TRBD1 (5 bases). Trimming shortened V by 6 bases and J by 1 base, and 9 bases separated the two germline ends. CDR1 and CDR2 from the germline V gene are MNHEY and SMNVEV (reference sequence). The CDR3 totals 13 residues. The chain's CDR3 is CASRAGFQETQYF. The CDR3 DNA follows: TGTGCCAGCAGGGCAGGGTTCCAAGAGACCCAGTACTTC.